The 27 T cell receptor beta chains below all came from one sample that was sequenced in a study of Graves' ophthalmopathy and Graves' hyperthyroidism (dated by TCRdb to the late 2010s). Reads for this sample came from an Illumina HiSeq 2000. For repertoire sequencing, the TCR beta CDR3 regions were amplified from RNA transcripts. A first-round RT-PCR used HTBI primers with the Qiagen OneStep RT-PCR kit, followed by a second-round multiplex PCR, size selection and purification. TCRdb redid the processing of the public reads, applying fastp at Q25 and MiXCR, and retained in-frame beta chains. CDR3 protein sequences are deduplicated, and each keeps its most common genes and DNA. This sample comprises a few hundred thousand distinct CDR3 sequences, about 35% of them detected only once. Around 4% of the sample rests with the top ten. Sequences were obtained from peripheral blood or thyroid tissue (not recorded which). The origin of the receptors is an adult man with Graves' hyperthyroidism.

This clonotype showed up many times. This sequence joins TRBV19 and TRBJ1-1; TRBD1 agrees at 9 bases. Germline V lookup: CDR1 LNHDA, CDR2 SQIVND (reference sequence). The V and J ends lost 4 bases and 11 bases, in that order; junction bases with no gene match: 5. The CDR3 consists of 12 residues. The CDR3 DNA reads TGTGCCAGTAGTAAACAGGGGGCGGCGGCTTTCTTT. This sequence encodes CASSKQGAAAFF.

This clonotype showed up just once. The V and J genes are TRBV20-1 and TRBJ2-7, with TRBD2 identical over 9 bases. The CDR3 contains 15 residues. Germline V lookup: CDR1 DFQATT, CDR2 SNEGSKA (reference sequence). V was clipped by 6 bases and J by 7 bases; unmatched bases: 16. The CDR3 region is CSAPVGGGGASEQYF. CDR3 sequence (DNA): TGCAGTGCCCCCGTCGGGGGCGGGGGGGCGAGTGAGCAGTACTTC.

The chain combines TRBV2 with TRBJ2-3; possibly TRBD1 for D (6 bases). The germline V gene encodes CDR1 SNHLY and CDR2 FYNNEI. The V and J ends lost 11 bases and 1 base respectively, with 16 bases between them. This CDR3 is built from 14 residues. This CDR3 is CAGLRGRRTDTQYF. CDR3 in DNA: TGTGCCGGACTCAGGGGCCGACGCACAGATACGCAGTATTTT.

This clonotype came up many times. This sequence joins TRBV29-1 and TRBJ1-2, with unresolved D. The CDR3 length is 13 residues. The germline V gene has CDR1 SQVTM and CDR2 ANQGSEA. Trimming removed 4 bases from V and 7 bases from J, with 16 bases in between. The CDR3 bases are TGCAGCGTTGGCCCCGTTAAGGGTGGTGGCTACACCTTC. Translating it yields CSVGPVKGGGYTF.

The rearrangement links TRBV11-2 to TRBJ2-7; no definite D call. There are 16 residues in the CDR3. Germline loops: CDR1 SGHAT, CDR2 FQNNGV. V was pared by 3 bases and J by 0 bases, with 15 bases between. Written as DNA, the CDR3 is TGTGCCAGCAGCTTCATACCGAACATGGGCTCCTACGAGCAGTACTTC. Translation: CASSFIPNMGSYEQYF.

This clonotype was recorded a few times. This rearrangement joins TRBV20-1 to TRBJ2-3; 7 bases are a match to TRBD1. Germline values: CDR1 DFQATT, CDR2 SNEGSKA (reference sequence). The V gene end was trimmed by 2 bases and the J gene end by 1 base; junction bases not matched to a gene: 3. The CDR3 length is 14 residues. CDR3 sequence: CSARRDSRTDTQYF. DNA of the CDR3: TGCAGTGCTAGAAGGGACAGCCGCACAGATACGCAGTATTTT.

This clonotype was seen many times. V and J are TRBV5-1 and TRBJ1-1; 9 bases fit TRBD1. The CDR3 contains 15 residues. Germline CDR1 and CDR2: SGHRS and YFSETQ. V gave up 4 bases and J gave up 1 base; unmatched junction bases: 5. CDR3 region: CASSGTGQGNTEAFF. The CDR3 coding sequence is TGCGCCAGCAGCGGGACGGGACAGGGGAACACTGAAGCTTTCTTT.

There are a few counts of this clonotype. The gene calls are TRBV7-8 and TRBJ2-2; TRBD2 matches 8 bases. CDR3 length: 18 amino acids. The germline V gene encodes CDR1 SGHVS and CDR2 FQNEAQ. Trimming at V came to 1 base and at J to 0 bases, leaving 7 bases not matched to a gene. The DNA for the CDR3 is TGTGCCAGCAGCTTAGTAATCGGGGGGGCAGCGAACACCGGGGAGCTGTTTTTT. Amino acids: CASSLVIGGAANTGELFF.

This clonotype was counted many times. This chain links TRBV5-8 with TRBJ1-5; D gene uncertain. Germline values: CDR1 SGHTS, CDR2 YDEGEE. The CDR3 is made up of 15 amino acids. V lost 0 bases to trimming and J lost 10 bases, with 17 bases between them. The CDR3 coding sequence is TGTGCCAGCAGCTTGGCCTGGGCAGTAGCTCGTCCCCAGCATTTT. This gives the protein CASSLAWAVARPQHF.

The V and J genes are TRBV20-1 and TRBJ2-5, with 7 bases matching TRBD1. The CDR3 has 13 residues. Trimming cost V 2 bases and J 5 bases; bases outside gene matches: 5. Germline V gene data show CDR1 as DFQATT and CDR2 as SNEGSKA (reference sequence). CDR3 region: CSARLGGRETQYF. The CDR3 bases are TGCAGTGCTAGATTAGGGGGCCGGGAGACCCAGTACTTC.

The V and J genes are TRBV11-2 and TRBJ2-7, with a tentative D call TRBD1 (6 bases). The ends were cut back, 11 bases at V and 3 bases at J, with 17 bases in the middle. The CDR3 extends over 13 amino acids. The germline CDR1 and CDR2 sequences are SGHAT and FQNNGV. Here the CDR3 reads CAWSRDNSYEQYF. CDR3 sequence (DNA): TGTGCCTGGAGTCGGGACAACAGCTACGAGCAGTACTTC.

This clonotype was recorded a few times. This chain connects TRBV12-3 or TRBV12-4 to TRBJ1-5; TRBD1 agrees at 7 bases. CDR3 length: 13 amino acids. J gave up 8 bases and V 4 bases, and 5 bases lay outside the gene matches. Here the CDR3 DNA reads TGTGCCAGCAGTTCCGGGACAGCAAAGCCCCAGCATTTT. Its protein is CASSSGTAKPQHF.

The V gene is TRBV12-3 or TRBV12-4, the J gene TRBJ1-1, with D possibly TRBD1 on 5 matching bases. The CDR3 runs to 15 residues. Deletions cut 1 base from V and 5 bases from J, with 14 bases between. The CDR3 nucleotides read TGTGCCAGCAGTTTAGATGCCAGGGAAGGGACTGAAGCTTTCTTT. This encodes CASSLDAREGTEAFF.

This rearrangement joins TRBV29-1 to TRBJ2-5; D is possibly TRBD1 (6 bases). Trimming took 4 bases from V and 1 from J, leaving 16 bases between them. The length of the CDR3 is 15 residues. Germline assignment: CDR1 SQVTM and CDR2 ANQGSEA. The CDR3 DNA follows: TGCAGCGTTGCAGGGTTTGGACAGATCCAAGAGACCCAGTACTTC. Its protein product is CSVAGFGQIQETQYF.

Comments on this clonotype: A junction end diverges from the germline sequence, so it may reflect a read error. The chain links TRBV10-1 to TRBJ1-2; a possible D gene is TRBD1 (5 bases). The CDR3 consists of 15 residues. CDR1 is WNHNN and CDR2 is SYGVQD in the germline V gene (reference sequence). DNA for the CDR3: TGCGCCAGCAGCGACCACCTAACAGGAAACTATGGCTTCACCTTC. It codes for CASSDHLTGNYGFTF.

This clonotype was seen a single time. CDR3 bases: TGTGCCAGCAGCGTAGAGCCGACAGGGGGTTACGAGCAGTACTTC. Residues: CASSVEPTGGYEQYF. The rearrangement joins TRBV9 to TRBJ2-7; 9 bases agree with TRBD1. V lost 0 bases and J lost 4; bases outside the gene matches: 5. CDR1 and CDR2 from the germline V gene are SGDLS and YYNGEE. This CDR3 has 15 residues.

This clonotype showed up many times. This chain joins TRBV29-1 and TRBJ2-5, with no clear D. This CDR3 contains 12 residues. Germline values: CDR1 SQVTM, CDR2 ANQGSEA. Trimming left V 4 bases short and J 2 bases short, with 8 bases between. The CDR3 DNA sequence: TGCAGCGTTGGCCAGAAACAAGAGACCCAGTACTTC. Its translation: CSVGQKQETQYF.

In the case of this clonotype: The junction departs from the called germline gene at one end, perhaps through a read error. The chain has TRBV11-2 and TRBJ1-2; D not resolved. Germline CDR1 and CDR2: SGHAT and FQNNGV. The CDR3 contains 10 residues. This CDR3 is CASIRWGEAF. For the CDR3, the DNA is TGTGCCAGCATCCGGTGGGGTGAAGCTTTC.

The CDR3 sequence: CASKGTGSSGANVLTF. CDR3 bases: TGTGCCAGCAAGGGGACAGGGTCTTCTGGGGCCAACGTCCTGACTTTC. The chain combines TRBV9 with TRBJ2-6; TRBD1 matches 9 bases. CDR3 length: 16 residues. The germline V gene has CDR1 SGDLS and CDR2 YYNGEE. V gave up 6 bases and J gave up 1 base; unmatched junction bases: 5.

The sample holds many counts of this clonotype. The junction does not match germline at one end; this may be a read error. This sequence joins TRBV12-3 or TRBV12-4 and TRBJ2-7; D remains ambiguous. This CDR3 is built from 13 residues. CDR3 nucleotides: TGTGCCAGCAGCTTAGGCCTCACCTACGAGCAGTACTTC. Residues: CASSLGLTYEQYF.

The chain couples TRBV10-3 to TRBJ2-7; D may be TRBD1 (6 bases). CDR1 and CDR2 (germline): ENHRY, SYGVKD. V lost 10 bases and J lost 6, with 19 bases in between. The CDR3 contains 13 residues. CDR3 sequence: CATLRTVSREQYF. The CDR3 DNA reads TGTGCCACCCTAAGGACAGTTAGCCGCGAGCAGTACTTC.

This clonotype was seen at least ten times. V usage is TRBV19 and J usage is TRBJ2-2, with D unresolved. Trimming shortened V by 8 bases and J by 7 bases, and 14 bases separated the two germline ends. The CDR3 spans 13 residues. Per germline, CDR1 LNHDA and CDR2 SQIVND (reference sequence). The CDR3 nucleotides read TGTGCCAGTGGGCCTAGGCCATTCGGGGAGCTGTTTTTT. Translated, it gives CASGPRPFGELFF.

The gene calls are TRBV24-1 and TRBJ2-1; D is undetermined. Germline values: CDR1 KGHDR, CDR2 SFDVKD. V dropped 3 bases and J dropped 1 base, with 3 bases sitting between them. The CDR3 is 13 residues long. CDR3 region: CATSDPSYNEQFF. The CDR3 coding sequence is TGTGCCACCAGTGATCCATCCTACAATGAGCAGTTCTTC.

Many counts were recorded for this clonotype. V usage is TRBV10-3 and J usage is TRBJ2-5, with D tentatively TRBD1 or TRBD2 (6 bases each). CDR1 and CDR2 (germline): ENHRY, SYGVKD. CDR3 length equals 13 residues. The ends were cut back, 4 bases at V and 4 bases at J, with 10 bases in the middle. CDR3 loop: CAISVGGIETQYF. In DNA, the CDR3 is TGTGCCATCAGTGTCGGGGGCATAGAGACCCAGTACTTC.

The chain couples TRBV27 to TRBJ2-7; the D gene could be TRBD1 or TRBD2 (5 bases each). The V gene's germline CDR1 is MNHEY and CDR2 SMNVEV (reference sequence). The CDR3 sequence is 15 residues long. Trimming took off 4 bases at V and 2 bases at J, with 15 bases between the two ends. CDR3 nucleotide sequence: TGTGCCAGCAGTTCCGAATCCGGGGCAACCTACGAGCAGTACTTC. As protein: CASSSESGATYEQYF.

This clonotype was found a few times. The chain couples TRBV7-6 to TRBJ2-3; D assignment may be TRBD1 or TRBD2 (5 bases each). The CDR3 spans 17 residues. Trimming cost V 1 base and J 4 bases, with 18 bases left between them. Germline CDR1 and CDR2: SGHVS and FNYEAQ. The CDR3 is CASSLGGQLVRADTQYF. The DNA of the CDR3 is TGTGCCAGCAGCTTAGGAGGACAACTAGTAAGGGCAGATACGCAGTATTTT.

The rearrangement joins TRBV20-1 to TRBJ2-2; D tentatively fits TRBD1 or TRBD2 (5 bases each). CDR1 DFQATT and CDR2 SNEGSKA come from the germline V gene (reference sequence). The V and J ends lost 6 bases and 4 bases respectively, with 12 bases between them. The CDR3 is 13 residues long. CDR3 DNA: TGCAGTGCCTGGGGGTGGCGCACCGGGGAGCTGTTTTTT. Its translation is CSAWGWRTGELFF.